This T cell receptor (beta chain) emerged from a study of T cell responses to AZD1222 COVID-19 vaccine. TCRdb keeps only in-frame clones here, not all; method: immunoSEQ multiplex PCR. Of around 100,000 clones listed, 85% to 95% were seen once; the top ten hold more than 1.5%. This CDR3 is 13 amino acids long. Looked up from germline, CDR1 is SGHNT and CDR2 is YYREEE (reference sequence). The ends were cut back, 6 bases at V and 12 bases at J, with 19 bases in the middle. Notes on this clone: As yet, its antigen is unknown.

Study-wide results and limits: Regions 160-218 and 743-854 held dominance among vaccine-associated CD4 TCRs, which spanned spike. Reportedly, close to half of spike-specific TCRs are directed against unmutated variant regions. Clonal diversity may have been underestimated, and the donors were mostly white British, with more females than males. All repertoire sampling was performed exclusively after the peak T cell response.

Sequencing was performed on peripheral blood, taken on day 0 of AZD1222 vaccination. The sequence was obtained from an adult in good health. The V gene is TRBV5-4, the J gene TRBJ2-1; D not certain. The CDR3 sequence is CASTTGPLMGQFF. The CDR3 DNA sequence: TGTGCCAGCACCACGGGTCCCCTAATGGGGCAGTTCTTC.